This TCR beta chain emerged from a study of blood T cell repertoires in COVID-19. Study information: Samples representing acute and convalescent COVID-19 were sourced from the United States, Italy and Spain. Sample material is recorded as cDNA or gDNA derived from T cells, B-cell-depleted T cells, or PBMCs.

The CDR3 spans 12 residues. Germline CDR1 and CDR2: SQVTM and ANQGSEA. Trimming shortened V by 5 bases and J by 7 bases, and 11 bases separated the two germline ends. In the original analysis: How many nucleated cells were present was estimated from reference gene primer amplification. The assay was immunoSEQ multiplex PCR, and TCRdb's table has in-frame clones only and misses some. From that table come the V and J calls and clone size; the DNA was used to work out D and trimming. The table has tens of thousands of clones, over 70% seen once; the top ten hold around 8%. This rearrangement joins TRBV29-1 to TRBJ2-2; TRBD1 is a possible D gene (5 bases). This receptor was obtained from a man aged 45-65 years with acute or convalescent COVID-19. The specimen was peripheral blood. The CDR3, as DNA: TGCAGCGTTCGCCAGGGTGACGGGGAGCTGTTTTTT. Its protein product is CSVRQGDGELFF.